The rows below give T cell receptor beta chains drawn from one sample of a study of T-cell memory formation after mild COVID-19. One entry per CDR3 protein, called by TCRdb with MiXCR from the 5' RACE reads. The sample has about 210,000 distinct CDR3 sequences, roughly a tenth seen once. Source material: PBMCs or a T cell subset sorted from them (not recorded which). These receptor sequences come from a man between 18 and 29 years old who had mild COVID-19 (a few samples of this study predate the infection). Cell type and time point are not known. Both conserved end residues are part of each CDR3. The D gene is left open where the match is weak. Expanded clones get a size class; other rows say once, few or many, or leave the size out.

d_gene: NA; j_gene: TRBJ1-1; abundance: few; v_gene: TRBV7-9; CDR3aa: CASSPDLDTEAFF; CDR3nt: TGTGCCAGCAGCCCCGATTTGGACACTGAAGCTTTCTTT
d_gene: NA; j_gene: TRBJ2-7; abundance: many; v_gene: TRBV7-9; CDR3aa: CASSFEGREQYF; CDR3nt: TGTGCCAGCAGCTTTGAGGGGCGCGAGCAGTACTTC
d_gene: NA; j_gene: TRBJ1-4; abundance: few; v_gene: TRBV9; CDR3aa: CASSFRDGNEKLFF; CDR3nt: TGTGCCAGCAGCTTCCGGGACGGTAATGAAAAACTGTTTTTT
d_gene: NA; j_gene: TRBJ1-1; abundance: NA; v_gene: TRBV18; CDR3aa: CASSPEFGTEAFF; CDR3nt: TGTGCCAGCTCCCCCGAGTTTGGTACTGAAGCTTTCTTT
d_gene: TRBD1; j_gene: TRBJ2-2; abundance: NA; v_gene: TRBV7-9; CDR3aa: CASSAPGQGAGELFF; CDR3nt: TGTGCCAGCAGCGCGCCGGGACAGGGGGCCGGGGAGCTGTTTTTT
d_gene: TRBD1; j_gene: TRBJ1-2; abundance: few; v_gene: TRBV12-3/TRBV12-4; CDR3aa: CASNPTGGSNGYTF; CDR3nt: TGTGCCAGCAACCCGACAGGGGGCAGTAATGGCTACACCTTC
d_gene: TRBD2; j_gene: TRBJ2-5; abundance: many; v_gene: TRBV7-6; CDR3aa: CASSILASGASGETQYF; CDR3nt: TGTGCCAGCAGCATTCTGGCTAGCGGGGCCTCGGGAGAGACCCAGTACTTC
d_gene: TRBD2; j_gene: TRBJ2-3; abundance: few; v_gene: TRBV10-3; CDR3aa: CAISDPRGGSGDTQYF; CDR3nt: TGTGCCATCAGTGACCCCCGGGGGGGGAGCGGAGATACGCAGTATTTT
d_gene: NA; j_gene: TRBJ2-7; abundance: few; v_gene: TRBV4-2; CDR3aa: CASSQEMLHYEQYF; CDR3nt: TGTGCCAGCAGCCAAGAGATGCTTCACTACGAGCAGTACTTC
d_gene: NA; j_gene: TRBJ2-2; abundance: NA; v_gene: TRBV7-9; CDR3aa: CASSLINLVASGELFF; CDR3nt: TGTGCCAGCAGCTTAATTAATTTAGTGGCGTCCGGGGAGCTGTTTTTT
d_gene: NA; j_gene: TRBJ2-4; abundance: few; v_gene: TRBV7-6; CDR3aa: CASSRPRGNLAKNIQYF; CDR3nt: TGTGCCAGCAGCAGGCCCCGAGGGAATCTAGCCAAAAACATTCAGTACTTC
d_gene: NA; j_gene: TRBJ1-5; abundance: few; v_gene: TRBV20-1; CDR3aa: CSARNREGGQPQHF; CDR3nt: TGCAGTGCTAGGAACAGGGAAGGGGGTCAGCCCCAGCATTTT
d_gene: NA; j_gene: TRBJ1-6; abundance: NA; v_gene: TRBV7-9; CDR3aa: CASSSTVSSYNSPLHF; CDR3nt: TGTGCCAGCAGCTCTACCGTTAGCTCCTATAATTCACCACTCCACTTT
d_gene: TRBD2; j_gene: TRBJ2-5; abundance: few; v_gene: TRBV18; CDR3aa: CASSPLLAGAGETQYF; CDR3nt: TGTGCCAGCTCACCACTACTAGCGGGGGCCGGAGAGACCCAGTACTTC
d_gene: NA; j_gene: TRBJ2-5; abundance: many; v_gene: TRBV7-2; CDR3aa: CASRLSKTQYF; CDR3nt: TGTGCCAGCAGGCTTAGTAAGACCCAGTACTTC
d_gene: NA; j_gene: TRBJ2-4; abundance: many; v_gene: TRBV5-6; CDR3aa: CASSLWARNIQYF; CDR3nt: TGTGCCAGCAGCTTGTGGGCCAGAAACATTCAGTACTTC
d_gene: TRBD1; j_gene: TRBJ2-1; abundance: many; v_gene: TRBV12-3/TRBV12-4; CDR3aa: CASRPSGGSRDEQFF; CDR3nt: TGTGCCAGCAGACCATCAGGGGGCAGTAGAGATGAGCAGTTCTTC
d_gene: NA; j_gene: TRBJ1-2; abundance: few; v_gene: TRBV5-6; CDR3aa: CASSLRVSGGYTF; CDR3nt: TGTGCCAGCAGCTTAAGGGTATCTGGGGGCTACACCTTC
d_gene: NA; j_gene: TRBJ1-2; abundance: few; v_gene: TRBV18; CDR3aa: CASSPSPPGGRNLYGYTF; CDR3nt: TGTGCCAGCTCACCAAGCCCTCCGGGGGGACGAAACCTATATGGCTACACCTTC
d_gene: NA; j_gene: TRBJ2-1; abundance: NA; v_gene: TRBV20-1; CDR3aa: CSARSGGQQFF; CDR3nt: TGCAGTGCTAGAAGTGGGGGCCAGCAGTTCTTC
d_gene: NA; j_gene: TRBJ1-5; abundance: NA; v_gene: TRBV12-3/TRBV12-4; CDR3aa: CASALSFQPQHF; CDR3nt: TGTGCCAGCGCTTTGAGTTTTCAGCCCCAGCATTTT
d_gene: TRBD2; j_gene: TRBJ2-3; abundance: many; v_gene: TRBV12-3/TRBV12-4; CDR3aa: CASTRLAGARWYF; CDR3nt: TGTGCCAGCACACGACTAGCGGGGGCCCGCTGGTATTTT
d_gene: TRBD1; j_gene: TRBJ1-4; abundance: few; v_gene: TRBV11-2; CDR3aa: CASSLEDRGLGEKLFF; CDR3nt: TGTGCCAGCAGCTTAGAGGACAGGGGACTTGGCGAAAAACTGTTTTTT
d_gene: NA; j_gene: TRBJ1-4; abundance: few; v_gene: TRBV7-9; CDR3aa: CASSQGGALSEKLFF; CDR3nt: TGTGCCAGCAGCCAGGGAGGTGCGCTCTCTGAAAAACTGTTTTTT
d_gene: NA; j_gene: TRBJ2-1; abundance: many; v_gene: TRBV12-3/TRBV12-4; CDR3aa: CATLRNGAYNEQFF; CDR3nt: TGTGCCACCTTACGAAACGGGGCCTACAATGAGCAGTTCTTC
d_gene: NA; j_gene: TRBJ1-6; abundance: few; v_gene: TRBV18; CDR3aa: CASSPRTALNSPLHF; CDR3nt: TGTGCCAGCTCACCACGGACAGCCCTTAATTCACCCCTCCACTTT
d_gene: NA; j_gene: TRBJ2-3; abundance: NA; v_gene: TRBV4-1; CDR3aa: CASSQETFPSTDTQYF; CDR3nt: TGCGCCAGCAGCCAAGAGACCTTCCCTAGCACAGATACGCAGTATTTT
d_gene: NA; j_gene: TRBJ1-2; abundance: few; v_gene: TRBV3-1; CDR3aa: CASSQGPIDGYGYTF; CDR3nt: TGTGCCAGCAGCCAGGGCCCGATTGATGGCTATGGCTACACCTTC
d_gene: NA; j_gene: TRBJ2-3; abundance: many; v_gene: TRBV7-6; CDR3aa: CASSSRTSTDTQYF; CDR3nt: TGTGCCAGCAGCTCAAGGACTAGCACAGATACGCAGTATTTT
d_gene: TRBD1; j_gene: TRBJ2-5; abundance: few; v_gene: TRBV28; CDR3aa: CASSPLGQGKQETQYF; CDR3nt: TGTGCCAGCAGTCCTCTGGGACAGGGGAAGCAAGAGACCCAGTACTTC
d_gene: TRBD1; j_gene: TRBJ1-1; abundance: few; v_gene: TRBV7-8; CDR3aa: CASSLDRGPTEAFF; CDR3nt: TGTGCCAGCAGCTTAGACAGGGGGCCCACTGAAGCTTTCTTT
d_gene: TRBD2; j_gene: TRBJ2-3; abundance: NA; v_gene: TRBV9; CDR3aa: CASSVAGLPSTDTQYF; CDR3nt: TGTGCCAGCAGCGTAGCGGGACTACCCAGCACAGATACGCAGTATTTT
d_gene: TRBD1; j_gene: TRBJ1-2; abundance: few; v_gene: TRBV3-1; CDR3aa: CASSQEGTGRSGGYTF; CDR3nt: TGTGCCAGCAGCCAAGAAGGGACAGGGCGCTCCGGGGGCTACACCTTC
d_gene: TRBD2; j_gene: TRBJ2-1; abundance: few; v_gene: TRBV18; CDR3aa: CASSPRTQTGGPNEQFF; CDR3nt: TGTGCCAGCTCACCACGGACGCAAACGGGGGGGCCTAATGAGCAGTTCTTC
d_gene: NA; j_gene: TRBJ2-5; abundance: few; v_gene: TRBV20-1; CDR3aa: CSANDRQETQYF; CDR3nt: TGCAGTGCTAATGACAGACAAGAGACCCAGTACTTC
d_gene: NA; j_gene: TRBJ1-1; abundance: few; v_gene: TRBV7-2; CDR3aa: CASSFDSPEAFF; CDR3nt: TGTGCCAGCAGCTTTGACAGCCCTGAAGCTTTCTTT
d_gene: TRBD1; j_gene: TRBJ2-1; abundance: few; v_gene: TRBV20-1; CDR3aa: CSARDRVRGHWNNEQFF; CDR3nt: TGCAGTGCTAGAGATCGGGTTAGGGGGCACTGGAACAATGAGCAGTTCTTC
d_gene: TRBD1; j_gene: TRBJ2-1; abundance: NA; v_gene: TRBV5-4; CDR3aa: CATMGQNYNEQFF; CDR3nt: TGTGCCACCATGGGACAGAACTACAATGAGCAGTTCTTC
d_gene: NA; j_gene: TRBJ1-2; abundance: few; v_gene: TRBV11-2; CDR3aa: CASSPQEYRGYTF; CDR3nt: TGTGCCAGCAGCCCCCAGGAGTACCGCGGCTACACCTTC
d_gene: NA; j_gene: TRBJ2-7; abundance: few; v_gene: TRBV6-2/TRBV6-3; CDR3aa: CASTRDLSSYEQYF; CDR3nt: TGTGCCAGCACTCGGGACTTAAGCTCCTACGAGCAGTACTTC
d_gene: NA; j_gene: TRBJ1-1; abundance: NA; v_gene: TRBV28; CDR3aa: CASNPGGGFPTEAFF; CDR3nt: TGTGCCAGCAATCCCGGGGGAGGGTTTCCCACTGAAGCTTTCTTT
d_gene: NA; j_gene: TRBJ2-1; abundance: many; v_gene: TRBV9; CDR3aa: CASSVEGRDEQFF; CDR3nt: TGTGCCAGCAGCGTGGAAGGACGGGATGAGCAGTTCTTC
d_gene: NA; j_gene: TRBJ1-3; abundance: few; v_gene: TRBV9; CDR3aa: CASSRDGDPRGGTIYF; CDR3nt: TGTGCCAGCAGCCGGGACGGCGACCCTCGAGGAGGCACCATATATTTT
d_gene: NA; j_gene: TRBJ2-3; abundance: few; v_gene: TRBV28; CDR3aa: CASSSRGGILGVQYF; CDR3nt: TGTGCCAGCAGTTCGAGAGGGGGGATACTAGGGGTGCAGTATTTT
d_gene: NA; j_gene: TRBJ2-5; abundance: NA; v_gene: TRBV6-2/TRBV6-3; CDR3aa: CASSTLGTPKETQYF; CDR3nt: TGTGCCAGCAGTACCCTAGGGACACCGAAAGAGACCCAGTACTTC
d_gene: NA; j_gene: TRBJ2-7; abundance: few; v_gene: TRBV12-3/TRBV12-4; CDR3aa: CASSFGDRKYF; CDR3nt: TGTGCCAGCAGTTTTGGAGACAGGAAGTACTTC
d_gene: TRBD1; j_gene: TRBJ1-5; abundance: few; v_gene: TRBV7-2; CDR3aa: CAPGQEIASGQPQHF; CDR3nt: TGTGCCCCCGGACAGGAGATTGCATCGGGGCAGCCCCAGCATTTT
d_gene: TRBD1; j_gene: TRBJ2-3; abundance: NA; v_gene: TRBV6-5; CDR3aa: CASSPPTGQGTDTQYF; CDR3nt: TGTGCCAGCAGTCCCCCCACGGGACAGGGTACGGATACGCAGTATTTT
d_gene: NA; j_gene: TRBJ2-3; abundance: few; v_gene: TRBV19; CDR3aa: CASSSLGTGPDTQYF; CDR3nt: TGTGCCAGTAGTAGTTTGGGAACAGGGCCAGATACGCAGTATTTT
d_gene: NA; j_gene: TRBJ2-1; abundance: NA; v_gene: TRBV5-1; CDR3aa: CASSTGLVNSYNEQFF; CDR3nt: TGCGCCAGCAGCACCGGACTTGTTAATTCCTACAATGAGCAGTTCTTC
d_gene: NA; j_gene: TRBJ1-3; abundance: few; v_gene: TRBV7-9; CDR3aa: CASSPPYRFSGNTIYF; CDR3nt: TGTGCCAGCAGCCCCCCATACAGGTTCTCTGGAAACACCATATATTTT
d_gene: NA; j_gene: TRBJ2-5; abundance: few; v_gene: TRBV7-2; CDR3aa: CASSPRVQTQYF; CDR3nt: TGTGCCAGCAGCCCCAGGGTTCAGACCCAGTACTTC
d_gene: TRBD2; j_gene: TRBJ2-1; abundance: NA; v_gene: TRBV7-6; CDR3aa: CASSPGGGGLAQFF; CDR3nt: TGTGCCAGCAGCCCCGGGGGCGGGGGGCTAGCACAGTTCTTC
d_gene: NA; j_gene: TRBJ2-2; abundance: many; v_gene: TRBV7-3; CDR3aa: CASSPQSGVGTGELFF; CDR3nt: TGTGCCAGCAGCCCTCAATCCGGGGTAGGGACCGGGGAGCTGTTTTTT
d_gene: NA; j_gene: TRBJ1-2; abundance: many; v_gene: TRBV5-1; CDR3aa: CASSLSGYGQGYTF; CDR3nt: TGCGCCAGCAGCTTGTCAGGGTATGGTCAAGGCTACACCTTC
d_gene: TRBD1; j_gene: TRBJ2-7; abundance: NA; v_gene: TRBV11-2; CDR3aa: CASSVDRAYEQYF; CDR3nt: TGTGCCAGCAGCGTCGACAGGGCCTACGAGCAGTACTTC
d_gene: NA; j_gene: TRBJ2-1; abundance: NA; v_gene: TRBV5-1; CDR3aa: CASSSLGGEWDEQFF; CDR3nt: TGCGCCAGCAGCTCCCTGGGCGGGGAGTGGGATGAGCAGTTCTTC
d_gene: NA; j_gene: TRBJ1-5; abundance: NA; v_gene: TRBV28; CDR3aa: CASTEGNQPQHF; CDR3nt: TGTGCCAGCACCGAGGGCAATCAGCCCCAGCATTTT
d_gene: TRBD2; j_gene: TRBJ2-3; abundance: few; v_gene: TRBV5-4; CDR3aa: CASSLTSGVTDTQYF; CDR3nt: TGTGCCAGCAGCTTGACTAGCGGGGTCACAGATACGCAGTATTTT
d_gene: TRBD1; j_gene: TRBJ1-1; abundance: few; v_gene: TRBV6-2/TRBV6-3; CDR3aa: CASSSRQGGTEAFF; CDR3nt: TGTGCCAGCAGTTCCCGACAGGGAGGAACTGAAGCTTTCTTT